The 9 T cell receptor beta chains below were found in one sample sequenced in a study of blood T cell repertoires in COVID-19. The table came from immunoSEQ multiplex PCR; TCRdb's copy has only in-frame clones and leaves some out. The repertoire holds approximately 300,000 clones, with roughly 90% as singletons. Sequencing was performed on PBMCs or T cells enriched from blood (not recorded which). The source is a man aged 55 to 70 who had recovered from COVID-19.

V usage is TRBV29-1 and J usage is TRBJ2-1, with 7 bases identical to TRBD1. This CDR3 has 11 amino acids. Trimming at V came to 7 bases and at J to 6 bases, leaving 3 bases not matched to a gene. Germline V CDR1 and CDR2: SQVTM, ANQGSEA. The CDR3 spells CSGGQFNEQFF. The CDR3 region has the DNA TGCAGCGGGGGACAGTTCAATGAGCAGTTCTTC.

The chain couples TRBV29-1 to TRBJ2-4, with D uncertain. The CDR3 has 13 amino acids. Germline V gives CDR1 SQVTM, CDR2 ANQGSEA. V lost 3 bases and J 0 bases, leaving 6 bases between the germline ends. The CDR3, as DNA: TGCAGCGTTGAGGAGATAGCCAAAAACATTCAGTACTTC. This translates into CSVEEIAKNIQYF.

The CDR3 reads CASSIPGTEVNQPQHF. The CDR3 DNA reads TGTGCCAGCAGCATCCCCGGGACAGAGGTCAATCAGCCCCAGCATTTT. The V call is TRBV7-2, the J call TRBJ1-5; 7 bases are shared with TRBD1. The length of the CDR3 is 16 residues. The V gene's germline CDR1 is SGHTA and CDR2 FQGNSA. Trimming cost V 5 bases and J 3 bases; bases outside gene matches: 10.

CDR3 bases: TGTGCCAGCAGGACAGGGCCCAACTATGGCTACACCTTC. This translates into CASRTGPNYGYTF. The chain couples TRBV2 to TRBJ1-2; TRBD1 aligns across 7 bases. Germline V lookup: CDR1 SNHLY, CDR2 FYNNEI. J lost 2 bases, V lost 6 bases, and 3 bases had no gene match. There are 13 residues in the CDR3.

This chain uses TRBV6-2 or TRBV6-3 with TRBJ2-1, with 8 bases identical to TRBD2. The CDR3 sequence is 17 residues long. The V and J ends lost 3 bases and 1 base, in that order; junction bases with no gene match: 8. Germline loops: CDR1 MNHEY, CDR2 SVGEGT. The CDR3 coding sequence is TGTGCCAGCAGTTATTTCCGGCGGGAGGTTTCCTACAATGAGCAGTTCTTC. Amino acid sequence: CASSYFRREVSYNEQFF.

The chain has TRBV6-5 and TRBJ2-1; D ambiguous. The CDR3 is 15 amino acids. Germline lookup yields CDR1 MNHEY and CDR2 SVGAGI. V was shortened by 8 bases and J by 4 bases, with 18 bases between the two germline ends. CDR3 amino acids: CASRFLAEGYNEQFF. DNA for the CDR3: TGTGCCAGCCGGTTTCTGGCGGAAGGATACAATGAGCAGTTCTTC.

The chain links TRBV5-1 to TRBJ2-5; 7 positions agree with TRBD1. The CDR3 runs to 15 residues. CDR1 and CDR2 (germline): SGHRS, YFSETQ. The V gene end was trimmed by 2 bases and the J gene end by 0 bases; junction bases not matched to a gene: 4. In nucleotides, the CDR3 is TGCGCCAGCAGCTTACCACAGGGGAACCAAGAGACCCAGTACTTC. Protein sequence: CASSLPQGNQETQYF.

The chain joins TRBV4-1 to TRBJ1-2; D possibly corresponds to TRBD1 (6 bases). The CDR3 has 14 amino acids. Germline V CDR1 and CDR2: MGHRA, YSYEKL. V lost 1 base to trimming and J lost 3 bases, with 9 bases between them. As DNA, the CDR3 is TGCGCCAGCAGCCAAGGTCCAGGGGACTATGGCTACACCTTC. Translated, it gives CASSQGPGDYGYTF.

CDR3 residues: CASRPGQGAVQPQHF. CDR3 nucleotides: TGTGCCAGCAGGCCCGGACAGGGGGCTGTTCAGCCCCAGCATTTT. J is TRBJ1-5 and V is TRBV28; 11 positions agree with TRBD1. Germline loops: CDR1 MDHEN, CDR2 SYDVKM. This CDR3 is built from 15 residues. Unmatched junction bases numbered 7, after V lost 6 bases and J lost 6 bases.